A single sample gave rise to the 21 T cell receptor beta chains below, sequenced in a study of T-cell reconstitution after alpha-beta-depleted transplantation in children. Unique molecular identifiers tagged the TCRbeta library. MiXCR, run by TCRdb on the PCR reads, gives a single entry per CDR3 protein. The sample carries around 130,000 distinct CDR3 sequences, roughly 10% recorded once. Here the sequenced sample was PBMCs, mostly from graft donor cells, taken 180 days after TCRalphabeta/CD19-depleted stem cell transplant. These receptors all come from a girl less than two years old who had a stem cell transplant for combined immunodeficiency, so the T cells may come from the graft donor.

V gene TRBV30 combines with J gene TRBJ2-7; either TRBD1 or TRBD2 may fit D (6 bases each). The V and J ends lost 0 bases and 0 bases respectively, with 9 bases between them. The CDR3 consists of 14 residues. The germline CDR1 and CDR2 sequences are GTSNPN and SVGIG (reference sequence). The CDR3 DNA reads TGTGCCTGGAGTGTAGGGGGGAGCTCCTACGAGCAGTACTTC. It codes for CAWSVGGSSYEQYF. The full variable domain, in which reference TRBV30 and TRBJ2-7 provide the parts outside the CDR3, is SQTIHQWPATLVQPVGSPLSLECTVEGTSNPNLYWYRQAAGRGLQLLFYSVGIGQISSEVPQNLSASRPQDRQFILSSKKLLLSDSGFYLCAWSVGGSSYEQYFGPGTRLTVT.

The chain couples TRBV10-3 to TRBJ2-2; 7 bases are a match to TRBD2. This CDR3 spans 17 amino acids. Germline CDR1 reads ENHRY; CDR2 reads SYGVKD. Germline trimming cut 6 bases from V and 2 bases from J; bases unmatched to any gene: 12. The CDR3 DNA sequence: TGTGCCATCAGGGCGGGACTACTGAATGATAACACCGGGGAGCTGTTTTTT. It encodes CAIRAGLLNDNTGELFF.

This sequence joins TRBV7-9 and TRBJ2-1, with 8 bases that match TRBD2. Germline assignment: CDR1 SEHNR and CDR2 FQNEAQ (reference sequence). The length of the CDR3 is 16 residues. J was trimmed by 6 bases and V by 0 bases; bases with no gene match: 7. The CDR3 DNA reads as TGTGCCAGCAGCTTAGCGCGGCGGGAGGCACGCAATGAGCAGTTCTTC. It specifies CASSLARREARNEQFF.

The chain carries TRBV9 and TRBJ2-2; the D gene could be TRBD1 or TRBD2 (5 bases each). V lost 0 bases to trimming and J lost 5 bases, with 11 bases between them. CDR1 SGDLS and CDR2 YYNGEE come from the germline V gene. This CDR3 has 15 residues. CDR3 sequence reads: CASSVGGVRTGELFF. As DNA, the CDR3 is TGTGCCAGCAGCGTAGGAGGGGTAAGGACCGGGGAGCTGTTTTTT. The complete variable domain, with remaining parts taken from reference TRBV9 and TRBJ2-2, reads DSGVTQTPKHLITATGQRVTLRCSPRSGDLSVYWYQQSLDQGLQFLIQYYNGEERAKGNILERFSAQQFPDLHSELNLSSLELGDSALYFCASSVGGVRTGELFFGEGSRLTVL.

There are a few counts of this clonotype. The V call is TRBV29-1, the J call TRBJ2-1, with 7 bases fitting TRBD2. J lost 7 bases, V lost 7 bases, and 10 bases had no gene match. Germline V lookup: CDR1 SQVTM, CDR2 ANQGSEA. The CDR3 length is 13 residues. The CDR3 DNA reads as TGCAGCGGGGTCAACGGGGGAGGGAATGAGCAGTTCTTC. It translates to CSGVNGGGNEQFF.

This clonotype was seen only a few times. V is TRBV20-1 and J is TRBJ2-1; D possibly uses TRBD1 or TRBD2 (5 bases each). The CDR3 is 16 residues long. Germline values: CDR1 DFQATT, CDR2 SNEGSKA (reference sequence). The V and J ends lost 1 base and 4 bases respectively, with 17 bases between them. The CDR3 bases are TGCAGTGCTAGAGGGATGGGGACCTTCCTTTACAATGAGCAGTTCTTC. Amino acid sequence: CSARGMGTFLYNEQFF.

There are many counts of this clonotype. This chain uses TRBV6-5 with TRBJ2-2; TRBD2 aligns across 15 bases. CDR3 length equals 18 residues. After removal of 5 bases from V and 3 bases from J, the junction contained 7 bases not matched to a gene. Germline CDR1 is MNHEY and CDR2 is SVGAGI. The CDR3 bases are TGTGCCAGCAGTCACCGAGGACTAGCGGGAGGGTACACCGGGGAGCTGTTTTTT. Protein product: CASSHRGLAGGYTGELFF.

The CDR3 region has the DNA TGTGCCAGCAGCTTCCGTCCGGGGGGGACATTTAATGAGCAGTTCTTC. Its translation is CASSFRPGGTFNEQFF. The V and J genes are TRBV7-3 and TRBJ2-1; 8 positions agree with TRBD2. With V trimmed by 3 bases and J by 7 bases, 11 bases remained unmatched. Germline V lookup: CDR1 SGHTA, CDR2 FQGTGA. This CDR3 spans 16 amino acids.

This clonotype was seen only a few times. CDR3 sequence reads: CASSPLSSYEQYF. DNA of the CDR3: TGTGCCAGCAGCCCCCTGAGCTCCTACGAGCAGTACTTC. V and J are TRBV27 and TRBJ2-7; D uncertain. This CDR3 has 13 residues. CDR1 and CDR2 from the germline V gene are MNHEY and SMNVEV (reference sequence). Between the trimmed V and J ends, which lost 6 bases and 0 bases, there was a span of 9 bases.

CDR3 DNA: TGTGCCAGCTCACCACCCGGGACAGGCAACGGCTACACCTTC. It translates to CASSPPGTGNGYTF. The chain is built from TRBV18 and TRBJ1-2, with 8 nucleotides matching TRBD1. J gave up 8 bases and V 0 bases, and 5 bases lay outside the gene matches. The CDR3 is 14 residues long. Germline loops: CDR1 KGHSH, CDR2 LQKENI. The whole variable domain, remainder taken from reference TRBV18 and TRBJ1-2, is NAGVMQNPRHLVRRRGQEARLRCSPMKGHSHVYWYRQLPEEGLKFMVYLQKENIIDESGMPKERFSAEFPKEGPSILRIQQVVRGDSAAYFCASSPPGTGNGYTFGSGTRLTVV.

This clonotype appeared a few times. The chain uses TRBV10-3 and TRBJ2-2, with TRBD2 matching 7 bases. CDR1 is ENHRY and CDR2 is SYGVKD in the germline V gene. The CDR3 is 14 residues long. With V trimmed by 6 bases and J by 3 bases, 4 bases remained unmatched. The CDR3 nucleotides are TGTGCCATCAGCCCGCTAGCGGACACCGGGGAGCTGTTTTTT. The encoded protein is CAISPLADTGELFF.

The chain recombines TRBV10-3 with TRBJ2-3, with 10 bases lining up with TRBD2. The CDR3 length is 15 residues. V lost 10 bases, J lost 3 bases, and 10 bases stayed unmatched. CDR1 ENHRY and CDR2 SYGVKD come from the germline V gene. As DNA, the CDR3 is TGTGCCACCCGGGCGCTAGCGGGAGTGACAGATACGCAGTATTTT. Amino acid sequence: CATRALAGVTDTQYF.

This clonotype was detected a few times. The chain is built from TRBV29-1 and TRBJ2-1; 8 bases fit TRBD1. V shed 6 bases and J 14 bases; nucleotides not matched to a gene: 9. Germline V gene lookup returns CDR1 SQVTM and CDR2 ANQGSEA. This CDR3 comprises 11 residues. The CDR3 nucleotides are TGCAGCGTCTATGGACAGGGCGGAGAGTTCTTC. Protein product: CSVYGQGGEFF.

The chain carries TRBV5-1 and TRBJ2-3, with 12 bases that match TRBD1. The CDR3 covers 15 residues. Germline CDR1 is SGHRS and CDR2 is YFSETQ. The ends lost 4 bases at V and 7 bases at J; junction bases unmatched: 7. The CDR3 DNA sequence: TGCGCCAGCAGCCTCCGGGACAGGGGGCAAAATACGCAGTATTTT. Translation: CASSLRDRGQNTQYF.

This clonotype was recorded many times. The chain carries TRBV18 and TRBJ1-6; a weak D match, TRBD1 (5 bases). The germline gives CDR1 KGHSH, CDR2 LQKENI. This CDR3 comprises 15 residues. Trimming took 2 bases from V and 8 from J, leaving 13 bases between them. CDR3 DNA: TGTGCCAGCTCACCATCTAGGACAATATATTCACCCCTCCACTTT. Encoded protein: CASSPSRTIYSPLHF.

The genes are TRBV9 and TRBJ2-3, with 11 bases aligning to TRBD2. The V segment lost 0 bases and the J segment 5 bases; nucleotides outside the gene matches: 8. The germline V gene has CDR1 SGDLS and CDR2 YYNGEE. The CDR3 is 17 amino acids. The DNA of the CDR3 is TGTGCCAGCAGCGTAGTGACTAGCGGGGCCCCGGGAGATACGCAGTATTTT. Translated, it gives CASSVVTSGAPGDTQYF.

This clonotype showed up just a few times. The chain carries TRBV27 and TRBJ2-7, with D maybe TRBD1 (6 bases). Germline CDR1 MNHEY, CDR2 SMNVEV (reference sequence). Trimming pared 0 bases from V and 2 bases from J, leaving 11 bases between. The CDR3 has 15 amino acids. CDR3 bases: TGTGCCAGCAGTTTATCTGTACAGGGAGCCTACGAGCAGTACTTC. Its translation is CASSLSVQGAYEQYF.

The chain combines TRBV4-1 with TRBJ2-3; D is ambiguous. Germline V lookup: CDR1 MGHRA, CDR2 YSYEKL. Deletions cut 3 bases from V and 0 bases from J, with 28 bases between. There are 21 residues in the CDR3. CDR3 residues: CASSQDPGPLSGPRSTDTQYF. The CDR3 DNA follows: TGCGCCAGCAGCCAGGATCCCGGCCCACTGTCGGGTCCCAGGAGCACAGATACGCAGTATTTT.

In this sample, this clonotype turned up many times. This sequence joins TRBV20-1 and TRBJ2-5; 9 nucleotides line up with TRBD1. J was trimmed by 5 bases and V by 3 bases; bases with no gene match: 7. Germline CDR1 DFQATT, CDR2 SNEGSKA (reference sequence). The CDR3 is 14 residues long. The CDR3 bases are TGCAGTGCTAGTGGGACAGGGTATATCGAGACCCAGTACTTC. Residues: CSASGTGYIETQYF.

This clonotype was seen ten or more times. The chain couples TRBV20-1 to TRBJ1-5; the D gene is possibly TRBD1 (6 bases). Germline CDR1 and CDR2: DFQATT and SNEGSKA (reference sequence). The CDR3 consists of 13 residues. V was trimmed by 5 bases and J by 2 bases, leaving 10 bases between them. The CDR3 loop is CSAGRGGNQPQHF. In DNA form, the CDR3 reads TGCAGTGCTGGCAGGGGTGGCAATCAGCCCCAGCATTTT.

This clonotype occurred a few times. In DNA, the CDR3 is TGTGCCAGCAGCTTAGTGCTAGCGGGGGGGCGTCGTGAGACCCAGTACTTC. Residues: CASSLVLAGGRRETQYF. The chain joins TRBV7-8 to TRBJ2-5; TRBD2 agrees at 12 bases. Germline assignment: CDR1 SGHVS and CDR2 FQNEAQ. The CDR3 sequence is 17 residues long. The trim removed 1 base at V and 5 bases at J, leaving 8 bases unmatched.